Listed below are T cell receptor beta chains from one sample, sequenced in a study of OX40 agonist ivuxolimab in advanced cancers. Profiled with immunoSEQ multiplex PCR; TCRdb holds only in-frame clones, not every one. Seen here are about 54,000 clones, around 89% observed once, and the top ten hold 1.1% to 1.5%. This material consisted of CD4+ or CD8+ T cells sorted from blood, taken in a trial of the OX40 agonist ivuxolimab. These receptors all stem from an adult with an advanced solid tumor such as melanoma, head and neck, liver or kidney cancer. CDR3s leave out the opening cysteine and the closing phenylalanine or tryptophan. The order of the fields is V gene, clone size, CDR3 protein. Only part of the rows carry a size: once, few, many, or a class if the clone is expanded.

V: TRBV4-1
size: -
CDR3: ASSPGPIYGYT

V: TRBV5-1
size: -
CDR3: ASSLGQGPGELF

V: TRBV18
size: few
CDR3: ASSLGMNLHSGANVLT

V: TRBV4-2
size: -
CDR3: ASSPGGGALH

V: TRBV5-1
size: -
CDR3: ASSLGQSTEAF

V: TRBV5-8
size: once
CDR3: ASSSTGGRNSPLH

V: TRBV6-1
size: -
CDR3: ASRSVGQGRNIQY

V: TRBV20-1
size: -
CDR3: SARLEQF

V: TRBV19
size: -
CDR3: ASRLGDEQY

V: TRBV7-2
size: -
CDR3: ASSSGPPLGAF

V: TRBV9
size: -
CDR3: ASSPRGYSYNEQF

V: TRBV7-6
size: -
CDR3: ASSLAAAVSGNTIY

V: TRBV5-4
size: -
CDR3: ASSLVGSQNEQF

V: TRBV5-1
size: -
CDR3: ASSLAGQEDYT

V: TRBV5-1
size: -
CDR3: ASSLGPVNTEAF

V: TRBV27
size: -
CDR3: ASSRTAQGYEQY

V: TRBV7-3
size: once
CDR3: ASSGGTTGELF

V: TRBV5-5
size: -
CDR3: ASSSVGADTQY

V: TRBV6-5
size: -
CDR3: ASSYPGEQF

V: TRBV28
size: -
CDR3: ASSLERGRSHT

V: TRBV21-1
size: -
CDR3: ASRHRLATFSETQY

V: TRBV7-6
size: -
CDR3: ASSFTGGNTEAF

V: TRBV5-1
size: -
CDR3: ASSRDGNQPQH

V: TRBV11-2
size: -
CDR3: ASSPGTAYEQY

V: TRBV29-1
size: -
CDR3: SVEGTEYNEQF

V: TRBV6-1
size: -
CDR3: ASSESGRDYEQF

V: TRBV28
size: -
CDR3: ASSLSSGGPSEQY

V: TRBV14
size: -
CDR3: ASSPKVTSYEQY

V: TRBV2
size: once
CDR3: ASAPQKPSYEQY

V: TRBV5-4
size: -
CDR3: ASSLMGEGIREQY

V: TRBV7-9
size: -
CDR3: ASSPGQISGNTIY

V: TRBV9
size: -
CDR3: ASSVGVKDTQY

V: TRBV4-1
size: -
CDR3: ASSQSRGTSNTGELF

V: TRBV7-3
size: once
CDR3: ASSLGEGEQF

V: TRBV30
size: -
CDR3: AWSPDGNTIY

V: TRBV6-5
size: once
CDR3: ASSYLDSLNTGELF

V: TRBV10-3
size: few
CDR3: AISRAGTSGAGELF

V: TRBV2
size: -
CDR3: ASRRGVENTQY

V: TRBV27
size: few
CDR3: ASSPKTGSQPQH

V: TRBV5-1
size: -
CDR3: ASSLDRANYGYT

V: TRBV9
size: once
CDR3: ASNLGLTTDTQY

V: TRBV5-1
size: -
CDR3: ASSHPGQGFETQY

V: TRBV9
size: few
CDR3: ASSVLQDATEAF

V: TRBV7-2
size: -
CDR3: ASRRARGSADTQY

V: TRBV7-2
size: -
CDR3: ASSSGVSANTEAF

V: TRBV14
size: -
CDR3: ASSQGPVTQY

V: TRBV7-9
size: -
CDR3: ASSPYGADAYNSPLH

V: TRBV18
size: -
CDR3: ASSPRPGNANEKLF